The entry that follows covers one TCR beta chain sequence. This sample is part of a study of T cells in Graves' hyperthyroidism and ophthalmopathy. V was cut by 8 bases and J by 2 bases, with 10 bases left in between. CDR1 is SNHLY and CDR2 is FYNNEI in the germline V gene. The CDR3 extends over 13 amino acids. Template material for amplifying TCR beta CDR3 regions consisted of RNA transcripts. Using the HTBI primer set, a first-round RT-PCR was run on the TCR CDR3. TCRdb reprocessed the multiplex PCR reads with MiXCR, giving one entry per CDR3 protein. The sample records some 200,000 distinct CDR3 sequences, approximately 17% being singletons. Hyperthyroidism patients were newly diagnosed, had disease duration under 2 months, and were aged 18 to 65 years.

The chain combines TRBV2 with TRBJ1-3; D gene unclear. Input material: blood. The source of this sequence is a man aged 45 to 65 with Graves' hyperthyroidism. CDR3 nucleotide sequence: TGTGCCAGCCATAGAAATACTGGAAACACCATATATTTT. Translation gives CASHRNTGNTIYF. The full variable domain, in which reference TRBV2 and TRBJ1-3 provide the parts outside the CDR3, is EPEVTQTPSHQVTQMGQEVILRCVPISNHLYFYWYRQILGQKVEFLVSFYNNEISEKSEIFDDQFSVERPDGSNFTLKIRSTKLEDSAMYFCASHRNTGNTIYFGEGSWLTVV.